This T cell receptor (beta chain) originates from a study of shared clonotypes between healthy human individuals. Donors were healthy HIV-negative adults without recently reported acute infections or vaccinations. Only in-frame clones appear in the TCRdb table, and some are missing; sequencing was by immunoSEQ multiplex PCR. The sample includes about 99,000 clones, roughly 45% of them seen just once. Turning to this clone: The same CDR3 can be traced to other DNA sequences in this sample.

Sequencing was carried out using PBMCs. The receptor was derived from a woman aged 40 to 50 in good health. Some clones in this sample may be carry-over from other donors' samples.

The CDR3 spells CAWSSGYEQYF. CDR3 bases: TGTGCCTGGAGTAGCGGATACGAGCAGTACTTC. The V call is TRBV30, the J call TRBJ2-7; D might be TRBD2 (5 bases). The CDR3 is made up of 11 amino acids. In germline, CDR1 is GTSNPN, CDR2 SVGIG (reference sequence). V shed 2 bases and J shed 4 bases, with 6 bases lying between them.